One sample yielded the 18 T cell receptor beta chains listed below, sequenced in a study of beta chain features in type 1 diabetes. The isolated RNA, all of it, was reverse transcribed, so expressed TCRB transcripts were what got sequenced. Sequencing used immunoSEQ multiplex PCR; TCRdb keeps in-frame clones, though not all of them. The sample records approximately 380,000 clones, about 14% being singletons. Sequenced input: naive CD4+ T cells from blood. The receptor set was obtained from a woman under 30 in good health.

The chain has TRBV15 and TRBJ1-4; D may be TRBD1 (6 bases). Trimming took off 4 bases at V and 0 bases at J, with 24 bases between the two ends. CDR1 and CDR2 from the germline V gene are LNHNV and YYDKDF (reference sequence). This CDR3 spans 20 amino acids. CDR3: CATSITAGAGLHTTNEKLFF. DNA of the CDR3: TGTGCCACCAGCATAACAGCAGGGGCCGGTCTCCACACAACTAATGAAAAACTGTTTTTT.

In its sample, this clone was seen a few times. The CDR3 DNA reads TGTGCCTGGGGCTCGAGGGTTCGGTTCTTC. Translating it yields CAWGSRVRFF. The genes are TRBV30 and TRBJ2-1; D is possibly TRBD2 (5 bases). The CDR3 has 10 residues. V lost 5 bases to trimming and J lost 15 bases, with 14 bases between them. Germline V gene sequence: CDR1 GTSNPN, CDR2 SVGIG (reference sequence).

This clone has more than one count but fewer than ten. This chain links TRBV9 with TRBJ2-2; 14 bases fit TRBD2. The CDR3 is made up of 16 amino acids. The V gene's germline CDR1 is SGDLS and CDR2 YYNGEE. Trimming took 3 bases from V and 6 from J; bases not matched to a gene: 4. As DNA, the CDR3 is TGTGCCAGCAGCGCCCTGACTAGCGGGAGGGCCGGGGAGCTGTTTTTT. As protein: CASSALTSGRAGELFF.

This clone was observed a handful of times. The chain couples TRBV30 to TRBJ2-1; 13 nucleotides line up with TRBD2. J lost 9 bases, V lost 8 bases, and 10 bases had no gene match. From germline, CDR1 is GTSNPN and CDR2 SVGIG (reference sequence). The CDR3 consists of 14 residues. The CDR3 spells CAGTGLAGSSEQFF. The CDR3 coding sequence is TGTGCCGGAACGGGACTAGCGGGATCAAGTGAGCAGTTCTTC.

Only a few counts were recorded for this clone. This chain uses TRBV29-1 with TRBJ1-5; 9 bases agree with TRBD1. The germline CDR1 and CDR2 sequences are SQVTM and ANQGSEA. There are 14 residues in the CDR3. The V segment lost 6 bases and the J segment 4 bases; nucleotides outside the gene matches: 7. The CDR3 nucleotides read TGCAGCGTGGGGACAGGGTTACCTAATCAGCCCCAGCATTTT. The encoded protein is CSVGTGLPNQPQHF.

The V and J genes are TRBV28 and TRBJ2-1, with 9 bases matching TRBD1. The CDR3 extends over 16 amino acids. With V trimmed by 3 bases and J by 4 bases, 7 bases remained unmatched. Germline V gene data show CDR1 as MDHEN and CDR2 as SYDVKM. The CDR3 loop is CASSFQSTGGYNEQFF. The DNA for the CDR3 is TGTGCCAGCAGTTTTCAGTCGACAGGGGGATACAATGAGCAGTTCTTC. The whole variable domain, remainder taken from reference TRBV28 and TRBJ2-1, is DVKVTQSSRYLVKRTGEKVFLECVQDMDHENMFWYRQDPGLGLRLIYFSYDVKMKEKGDIPEGYSVSREKKERFSLILESASTNQTSMYLCASSFQSTGGYNEQFFGPGTRLTVL.

V is TRBV9 and J is TRBJ2-7, with TRBD2 identical over 11 bases. CDR3 length: 18 residues. The ends lost 0 bases at V and 7 bases at J; junction bases unmatched: 15. Germline V gene lookup returns CDR1 SGDLS and CDR2 YYNGEE. Here the CDR3 DNA reads TGTGCCAGCAGCGTAGGTCTGACGGGACTAGCGGCGGTCGGGGAGCAGTACTTC. It encodes CASSVGLTGLAAVGEQYF.

In its sample, this clone was seen a few times. The rearrangement links TRBV18 to TRBJ2-5, with 8 bases fitting TRBD2. The ends lost 1 base at V and 2 bases at J; junction bases unmatched: 6. The germline CDR1 and CDR2 sequences are KGHSH and LQKENI. CDR3 size: 16 residues. The chain's CDR3 is CASSPLSGRIQETQYF. CDR3 DNA: TGTGCCAGCTCACCACTCAGCGGGAGAATACAAGAGACCCAGTACTTC.

The rearrangement joins TRBV28 to TRBJ2-7; 9 bases map to TRBD1. The CDR3 spans 14 residues. Germline CDR1 is MDHEN and CDR2 is SYDVKM. Unmatched junction bases numbered 8, after V lost 5 bases and J lost 6 bases. In nucleotides, the CDR3 is TGTGCCAGCAGTAAGACAGGGGGGGTCTCCGAGCAGTACTTC. Translation gives CASSKTGGVSEQYF.

The chain combines TRBV15 with TRBJ2-4; 8 bases are a match to TRBD1. This CDR3 comprises 17 residues. Germline-derived CDR1 and CDR2 are LNHNV and YYDKDF (reference sequence). With V trimmed by 1 base and J by 0 bases, 5 bases remained unmatched. CDR3 residues: CATSRAQDRVAKNIQYF. The CDR3, as DNA: TGTGCCACCAGCAGAGCACAGGACAGGGTAGCCAAAAACATTCAGTACTTC.

This sequence joins TRBV27 and TRBJ1-4; 7 nucleotides line up with TRBD1. V dropped 3 bases and J dropped 7; count of bases not matched to a gene: 11. The V gene's germline CDR1 is MNHEY and CDR2 SMNVEV (reference sequence). The CDR3 runs to 16 residues. CDR3: CASSFRPRQGREKLFF. DNA of the CDR3: TGTGCCAGCAGTTTCCGCCCGAGACAGGGTCGTGAAAAACTGTTTTTT.

This clone came up a few times. The chain joins TRBV5-4 to TRBJ2-5; tentative D call: TRBD2 (6 bases). Looked up from germline, CDR1 is SGHNT and CDR2 is YYREEE (reference sequence). The CDR3 has 15 amino acids. V lost 4 bases and J 2 bases, leaving 15 bases between the germline ends. The CDR3 spells CASSRIVGGQETQYF. In DNA, the CDR3 is TGTGCCAGCAGCCGCATTGTGGGAGGACAAGAGACCCAGTACTTC.

The chain employs TRBV9 and TRBJ2-5; D ambiguous. Germline assignment: CDR1 SGDLS and CDR2 YYNGEE. The CDR3 sequence is 13 residues long. Deletions cut 6 bases from V and 2 bases from J, with 11 bases between. CDR3 residues: CASNSFLQETQYF. The CDR3 nucleotides read TGTGCCAGCAATAGTTTTTTGCAAGAGACCCAGTACTTC.

This rearrangement joins TRBV13 to TRBJ1-5; 11 bases are a match to TRBD1. V shed 5 bases, J shed 2 bases, and the junction held 8 bases outside the gene matches. This CDR3 has 17 residues. CDR1 is PRHDT, CDR2 FYEKMQ, per germline (reference sequence). For the CDR3, the DNA is TGTGCCAGCAGCAACCGGGACAGGGGGGGAGGCAATCAGCCCCAGCATTTT. Its translation is CASSNRDRGGGNQPQHF.

This clone came up a few times. V and J are TRBV5-1 and TRBJ2-5, with 13 bases lining up with TRBD2. V dropped 1 base and J dropped 3; count of bases not matched to a gene: 6. CDR3 length: 17 residues. Germline V CDR1 and CDR2: SGHRS, YFSETQ. The CDR3, as DNA: TGCGCCAGCAGCTTGCCCGGACTAGCGGGAGTGAAAGAGACCCAGTACTTC. This translates into CASSLPGLAGVKETQYF.

There are a few counts of this clone. Other DNA sequences in this sample translate to the same CDR3. The chain joins TRBV30 to TRBJ2-7; D may be TRBD1 (5 bases). CDR1 is GTSNPN, CDR2 SVGIG, per germline (reference sequence). There are 12 residues in the CDR3. V was clipped by 3 bases and J by 3 bases, with 9 bases between them. This chain's CDR3 is CAWSRQGYEQYF. As DNA, the CDR3 is TGTGCCTGGAGCCGTCAGGGCTACGAGCAGTACTTC.

This clone was seen once. The J gene is TRBJ1-1, the V gene TRBV29-1; 10 bases are shared with TRBD1. Germline lookup yields CDR1 SQVTM and CDR2 ANQGSEA. CDR3 length: 13 amino acids. After removal of 7 bases from V and 5 bases from J, the junction contained 7 bases not matched to a gene. CDR3 nucleotide sequence: TGCAGCGCATGGGACAGGGGTTCAACTGAAGCTTTCTTT. Translation gives CSAWDRGSTEAFF.

This clone showed up just a few times. V and J are TRBV2 and TRBJ2-5; D is undetermined. The ends were cut back, 8 bases at V and 5 bases at J, with 12 bases in the middle. The CDR3 has 12 amino acids. From germline, CDR1 is SNHLY and CDR2 FYNNEI. The CDR3 DNA reads as TGTGCCAGCGCAGACTCCCCGGAGACCCAGTACTTC. Translating it yields CASADSPETQYF.